One sample yielded the 27 T cell receptor beta chains listed below, sequenced in a study of OX40 agonist ivuxolimab in advanced cancers. Using immunoSEQ multiplex PCR, the repertoire was profiled, and TCRdb retains in-frame clones only, with some absent. Here the sample spans approximately 38,000 clones, 70% to 85% being singletons. This material consisted of CD4+ or CD8+ T cells sorted from blood, taken in a trial of the OX40 agonist ivuxolimab. The receptors originated from an adult with an advanced solid tumor such as melanoma, head and neck, liver or kidney cancer.

The chain links TRBV5-1 to TRBJ2-1; D may be TRBD2 (6 bases). V was pared by 3 bases and J by 9 bases, with 22 bases between. CDR3 size: 16 residues. In germline, CDR1 is SGHRS, CDR2 YFSETQ. CDR3 region: CASSSTTSFSHGEQFF. Written as DNA, the CDR3 is TGCGCCAGCAGCTCCACTACTAGCTTTTCACACGGTGAGCAGTTCTTC.

The chain employs TRBV5-1 and TRBJ2-7; D is ambiguous. V lost 0 bases, J lost 0 bases, and 10 bases lay in between. The CDR3 covers 15 residues. Looked up from germline, CDR1 is SGHRS and CDR2 is YFSETQ. CDR3 sequence: CASSLEPTSSYEQYF. As DNA, the CDR3 is TGCGCCAGCAGCTTGGAACCGACGAGCTCCTACGAGCAGTACTTC.

This chain connects TRBV5-1 to TRBJ1-4; TRBD1 is a possible D gene (5 bases). V lost 0 bases to trimming and J lost 7 bases, with 7 bases between them. The germline CDR1 and CDR2 sequences are SGHRS and YFSETQ. This CDR3 is built from 13 residues. CDR3 nucleotide sequence: TGCGCCAGCAGCTTGGCAAGGGGTGAAAAACTGTTTTTT. Translating it yields CASSLARGEKLFF.

This clone was recorded a few times. This chain uses TRBV7-2 with TRBJ1-3; maybe TRBD1 (5 bases). V was pared by 7 bases and J by 2 bases, with 15 bases between. This CDR3 contains 15 residues. Germline lookup yields CDR1 SGHTA and CDR2 FQGNSA. The CDR3 DNA reads as TGTGCCAGCATCCCTCCAGGGTCTGCTGGAAACACCATATATTTT. It translates to CASIPPGSAGNTIYF.

This chain uses TRBV5-1 with TRBJ2-3; D not certain. The CDR3 contains 15 residues. V lost 4 bases, J lost 1 base, and 13 bases lay in between. The V gene's germline CDR1 is SGHRS and CDR2 YFSETQ. The CDR3 sequence: CASSLGRARTDTQYF. The CDR3 DNA reads TGCGCCAGCAGCCTGGGTAGGGCGCGCACAGATACGCAGTATTTT.

The chain has TRBV19 and TRBJ1-2, with D possibly TRBD1 on 5 matching bases. The germline V gene has CDR1 LNHDA and CDR2 SQIVND (reference sequence). The CDR3 spans 15 residues. V shed 3 bases and J shed 7 bases, with 18 bases lying between them. CDR3 sequence: CASSISPRGSGGYTF. The CDR3 DNA sequence: TGTGCCAGTAGTATTTCACCTCGGGGGAGTGGTGGCTACACCTTC.

The chain is built from TRBV7-2 and TRBJ2-7; 10 bases match TRBD2. Looked up from germline, CDR1 is SGHTA and CDR2 is FQGNSA. The CDR3 length is 16 residues. Trimming at V came to 1 base and at J to 5 bases, leaving 8 bases not matched to a gene. CDR3 nucleotides: TGTGCCAGCAGCTTAGATCTAGCGGGGGTAGTCAACGAGCAGTACTTC. Residues: CASSLDLAGVVNEQYF.

This clone was seen more than once but under ten times. J is TRBJ2-7 and V is TRBV30; a possible D gene is TRBD2 (6 bases). The CDR3 is made up of 16 amino acids. V lost 1 base and J lost 0, with 16 bases in between. The germline CDR1 and CDR2 sequences are GTSNPN and SVGIG (reference sequence). The CDR3 reads CAWSADRLGSSYEQYF. The CDR3 nucleotides read TGTGCCTGGAGTGCCGACCGACTAGGGAGCTCCTACGAGCAGTACTTC.

This clone was counted a single time. The junction shows a germline mismatch at one end, possibly a read error. The chain employs TRBV6-5 and TRBJ1-2; TRBD1 matches at 11 bases. Looked up from germline, CDR1 is MNHEY and CDR2 is SVGAGI. This CDR3 has 12 amino acids. CDR3 protein: CVSGQGAKGYTF. CDR3 nucleotides: TGTGTCAGCGGACAGGGGGCGAAAGGCTACACCTTC.

The chain has TRBV7-2 and TRBJ2-7; 7 bases map to TRBD2. The CDR3 is 13 amino acids. Germline lookup yields CDR1 SGHTA and CDR2 FQGNSA. Unmatched junction bases numbered 8, after V lost 6 bases and J lost 6 bases. The CDR3 DNA sequence: TGTGCCAGCAGGCCGGGGGGAGGACGCGAGCAGTACTTC. It translates to CASRPGGGREQYF.

To note about this clone: At one boundary the junction diverges from the germline segment, which might be a read error. The chain employs TRBV2 and TRBJ2-1, with 8 bases that match TRBD2. CDR3 size: 12 residues. Germline CDR1 reads SNHLY; CDR2 reads FYNNEI. In DNA form, the CDR3 reads TGTGCCAGCCCGATCTCCAGCGGGAGAATACTCTTC. Protein product: CASPISSGRILF. Together with reference TRBV2 and TRBJ2-1, the CDR3 gives the full variable domain: EPEVTQTPSHQVTQMGQEVILRCVPISNHLYFYWYRQILGQKVEFLVSFYNNEISEKSEIFDDQFSVERPDGSNFTLKIRSTKLEDSAMYFCASPISSGRILFGPGTRLTVL.

The V gene is TRBV5-4, the J gene TRBJ1-2, with a weak D call TRBD1 (6 bases). CDR1 is SGHNT, CDR2 YYREEE, per germline (reference sequence). The CDR3 loop spans 15 amino acids. The V end lost 4 bases, the J end lost 1 base, and 14 bases lay between the germline ends. CDR3 sequence (DNA): TGTGCCAGCAGCCCGGTCAGGGGCCTTAACTATGGCTACACCTTC. It encodes CASSPVRGLNYGYTF.

The table lists this clone with a few counts. The chain carries TRBV5-6 and TRBJ1-2, with no clear D. V dropped 4 bases and J dropped 4 bases, with 26 bases sitting between them. Germline CDR1 and CDR2: SGHDT and YYEEEE. The CDR3 has 18 residues. The CDR3 region is CASSAARLKSPLPYGYTF. CDR3 bases: TGTGCCAGCAGCGCGGCCAGACTGAAGAGCCCCTTACCCTATGGCTACACCTTC.

This clone has only a few counts. J is TRBJ2-7 and V is TRBV6-6; a weak D match, TRBD2 (5 bases). V shed 2 bases and J shed 3 bases, with 14 bases lying between them. The CDR3 totals 15 residues. From germline, CDR1 is MNHNY and CDR2 SVGAGI (reference sequence). This chain's CDR3 is CASSYAGSVGYEQYF. The CDR3 nucleotides read TGTGCCAGCAGTTACGCTGGGAGTGTGGGCTACGAGCAGTACTTC.

The CDR3 region has the DNA TGTGCCAGCAGTTTATGGGGCAGCCACAATGAGCAGTTCTTC. Translation: CASSLWGSHNEQFF. The V call is TRBV28, the J call TRBJ2-1; no clear D gene. Germline V CDR1 and CDR2: MDHEN, SYDVKM. This CDR3 contains 14 residues. The V end was cut by 0 bases, the J end by 5 bases, with 8 bases between.

This chain connects TRBV30 to TRBJ2-2, with TRBD2 as a possible D gene (5 bases). The V gene lost 6 bases and the J gene lost 7 bases, with 9 bases spanning the gap. There are 11 residues in the CDR3. Germline CDR1 reads GTSNPN; CDR2 reads SVGIG (reference sequence). CDR3 amino acids: CACPRGGELFF. DNA for the CDR3: TGTGCCTGTCCCCGGGGCGGGGAGCTGTTTTTT.

The J gene is TRBJ2-1, the V gene TRBV7-7; 12 bases fit TRBD2. CDR1 is SSHAT, CDR2 FNYEAQ, per germline (reference sequence). This CDR3 is built from 15 residues. Trimming took 5 bases from V and 6 from J; bases not matched to a gene: 5. The chain's CDR3 is CASSVGLAGPNEQFF. For the CDR3, the DNA is TGTGCCAGCAGCGTTGGACTAGCGGGACCCAATGAGCAGTTCTTC.

The V gene is TRBV4-1, the J gene TRBJ2-3, with D unresolved. This CDR3 is 13 amino acids long. V dropped 1 base and J dropped 3 bases, with 5 bases sitting between them. CDR1 is MGHRA, CDR2 YSYEKL, per germline. In nucleotides, the CDR3 is TGCGCCAGCAGCCAAGCGCAGACAGATACGCAGTATTTT. This translates into CASSQAQTDTQYF.

V usage is TRBV19 and J usage is TRBJ1-4; D perhaps matches TRBD1 (5 bases). Germline CDR1 reads LNHDA; CDR2 reads SQIVND (reference sequence). The CDR3 extends over 16 amino acids. Trimming removed 8 bases from V and 2 bases from J, with 18 bases in between. As DNA, the CDR3 is TGTGCCAGTGGAGCACGATCAGGGCGTACTAATGAAAAACTGTTTTTT. Encoded protein: CASGARSGRTNEKLFF.

The chain couples TRBV21-1 to TRBJ2-7; the D call TRBD2 from the table was never checked on the DNA. TRBV21-1 constitutes a pseudogene. The CDR3 totals 13 residues. As DNA, the CDR3 is TGTGCCAGCAGCAAAGGCCGCGAATACGAGCAGTACTTC. Translated: CASSKGREYEQYF.

This chain uses TRBV2 with TRBJ2-3, with D tentatively TRBD1 (5 bases). Germline CDR1 is SNHLY and CDR2 is FYNNEI. The V gene lost 8 bases and the J gene lost 0 bases, with 12 bases spanning the gap. The CDR3 sequence is 14 residues long. The CDR3 here is CASSRQSSTDTQYF. As DNA, the CDR3 is TGTGCCAGCTCTCGACAGTCTAGCACAGATACGCAGTATTTT.

The genes are TRBV19 and TRBJ1-1; D perhaps matches TRBD1 (6 bases). V was shortened by 2 bases and J by 5 bases, with 9 bases between the two germline ends. The CDR3 has 13 amino acids. CDR1 is LNHDA and CDR2 is SQIVND in the germline V gene (reference sequence). CDR3 protein: CASSIQGGTEAFF. CDR3 sequence (DNA): TGTGCCAGTAGTATACAAGGGGGGACTGAAGCTTTCTTT.

The chain links TRBV5-1 to TRBJ2-3, with D unresolved. Germline CDR1 SGHRS, CDR2 YFSETQ. The CDR3 covers 14 residues. V lost 1 base and J 3 bases, leaving 9 bases between the germline ends. CDR3 sequence (DNA): TGCGCCAGCAGCTTGACCGACGAAACAGATACGCAGTATTTT. It encodes CASSLTDETDTQYF.

This clone was observed a few times. The chain links TRBV29-1 to TRBJ1-1; D is undetermined. This CDR3 has 12 residues. Germline CDR1 and CDR2: SQVTM and ANQGSEA. Trimming shortened V by 3 bases and J by 11 bases, and 16 bases separated the two germline ends. The CDR3 DNA reads as TGCAGCGTTGATGAAGGAACAGACTCGGCTTTCTTT. This encodes CSVDEGTDSAFF.

The chain couples TRBV4-2 to TRBJ1-2, with 7 bases fitting TRBD1. Germline V gene sequence: CDR1 LGHNA, CDR2 YNFKEQ. The CDR3 has 17 amino acids. V gave up 0 bases and J gave up 2 bases; unmatched junction bases: 9. The CDR3 region has the DNA TGTGCCAGCAGCCAAGATAGGAGGTGGGACAGCAACTATGGCTACACCTTC. Its translation is CASSQDRRWDSNYGYTF.

The chain couples TRBV4-3 to TRBJ2-1; D remains unclear. The ends were cut back, 0 bases at V and 14 bases at J, with 17 bases in the middle. In germline, CDR1 is LGHNA, CDR2 YSLEER. This CDR3 has 14 residues. As DNA, the CDR3 is TGCGCCAGCAGCCAAGATCTTTACGCCCCACCGGAGTTCTTC. Protein product: CASSQDLYAPPEFF.

In its sample, this clone was seen once. The chain employs TRBV18 and TRBJ2-3, with 15 bases lining up with TRBD2. Germline CDR1 is KGHSH and CDR2 is LQKENI. This CDR3 is built from 16 residues. Losses at the gene ends were 0 bases for V and 8 bases for J; bases not matched to a gene: 3. The CDR3 loop is CASSPPGLAGGATQYF. The CDR3 DNA reads TGTGCCAGCTCACCACCGGGACTAGCGGGAGGAGCTACGCAGTATTTT.